This T cell receptor beta chain was observed in a study of T cell repertoires in cytomegalovirus infection. This clonotype was observed a handful of times. Its cognate antigen is unknown. Germline V CDR1 and CDR2: SEHNR, FQNEAQ (reference sequence). Trimming stripped 5 bases from V and 1 base from J, with 11 bases between. CDR3 length: 14 amino acids. TCRdb itself ran the reads through MiXCR, one entry per CDR3 protein. The table records roughly 69,000 distinct CDR3 sequences, around 20% of them present only once. This TCR was sampled from a human donor in good health (CMV status not recorded). Some clones in this sample may be carry-over from other donors' samples. The chain links TRBV7-9 to TRBJ2-5, with D possibly TRBD1 on 6 matching bases. The input for sequencing was CD8+ T cells from cultured PBMCs, taken from culture after CMV antigen stimulation. CDR3 loop: CASSPTGFQETQYF. The DNA of the CDR3 is TGTGCCAGCAGCCCTACAGGGTTCCAAGAGACCCAGTACTTC.